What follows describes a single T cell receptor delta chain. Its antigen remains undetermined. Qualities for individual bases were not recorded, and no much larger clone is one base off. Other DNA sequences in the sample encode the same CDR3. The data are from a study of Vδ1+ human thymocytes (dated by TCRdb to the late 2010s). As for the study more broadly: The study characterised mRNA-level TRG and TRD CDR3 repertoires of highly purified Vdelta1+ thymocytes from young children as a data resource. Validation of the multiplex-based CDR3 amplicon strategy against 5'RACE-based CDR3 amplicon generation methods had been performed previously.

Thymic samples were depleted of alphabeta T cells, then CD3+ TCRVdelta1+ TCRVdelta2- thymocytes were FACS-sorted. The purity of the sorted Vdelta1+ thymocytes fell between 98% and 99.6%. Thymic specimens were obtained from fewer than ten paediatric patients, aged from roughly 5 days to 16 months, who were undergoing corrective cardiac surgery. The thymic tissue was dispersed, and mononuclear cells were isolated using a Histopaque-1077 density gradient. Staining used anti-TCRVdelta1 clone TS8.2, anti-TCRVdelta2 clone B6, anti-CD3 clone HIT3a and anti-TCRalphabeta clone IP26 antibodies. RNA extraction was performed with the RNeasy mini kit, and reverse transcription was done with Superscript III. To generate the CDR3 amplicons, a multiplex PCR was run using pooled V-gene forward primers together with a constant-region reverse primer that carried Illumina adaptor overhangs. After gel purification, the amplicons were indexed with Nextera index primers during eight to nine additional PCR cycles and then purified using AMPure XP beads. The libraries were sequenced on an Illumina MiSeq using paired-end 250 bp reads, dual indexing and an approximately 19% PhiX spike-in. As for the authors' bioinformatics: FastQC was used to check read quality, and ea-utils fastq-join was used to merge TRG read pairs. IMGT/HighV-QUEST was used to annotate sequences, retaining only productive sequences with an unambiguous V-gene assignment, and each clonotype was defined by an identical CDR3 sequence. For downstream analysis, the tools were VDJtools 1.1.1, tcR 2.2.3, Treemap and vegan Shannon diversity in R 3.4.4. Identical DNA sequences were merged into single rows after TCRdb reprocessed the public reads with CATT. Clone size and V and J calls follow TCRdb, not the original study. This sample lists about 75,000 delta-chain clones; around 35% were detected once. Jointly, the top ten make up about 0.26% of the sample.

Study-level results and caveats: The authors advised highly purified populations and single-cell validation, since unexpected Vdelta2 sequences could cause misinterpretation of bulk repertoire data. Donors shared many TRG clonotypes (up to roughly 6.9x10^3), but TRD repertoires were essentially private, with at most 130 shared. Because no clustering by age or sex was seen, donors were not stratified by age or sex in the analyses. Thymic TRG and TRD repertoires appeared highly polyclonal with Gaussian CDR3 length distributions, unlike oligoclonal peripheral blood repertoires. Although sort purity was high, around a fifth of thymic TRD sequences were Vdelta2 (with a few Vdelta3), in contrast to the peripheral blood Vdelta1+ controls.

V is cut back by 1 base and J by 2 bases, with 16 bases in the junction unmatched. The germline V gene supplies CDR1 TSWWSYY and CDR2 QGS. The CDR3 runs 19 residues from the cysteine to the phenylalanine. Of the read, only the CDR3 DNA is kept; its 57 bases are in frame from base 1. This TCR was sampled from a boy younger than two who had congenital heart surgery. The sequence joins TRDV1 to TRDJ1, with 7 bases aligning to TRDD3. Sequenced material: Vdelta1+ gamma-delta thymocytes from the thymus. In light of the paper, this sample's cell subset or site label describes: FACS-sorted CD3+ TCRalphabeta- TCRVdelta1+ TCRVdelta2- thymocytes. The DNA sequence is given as TGTGCTCTTGGGGAACGAGCTGCCGTTGCGGATACGCGTACCGATAAACTCATCTTT. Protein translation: CALGERAAVADTRTDKLIF.